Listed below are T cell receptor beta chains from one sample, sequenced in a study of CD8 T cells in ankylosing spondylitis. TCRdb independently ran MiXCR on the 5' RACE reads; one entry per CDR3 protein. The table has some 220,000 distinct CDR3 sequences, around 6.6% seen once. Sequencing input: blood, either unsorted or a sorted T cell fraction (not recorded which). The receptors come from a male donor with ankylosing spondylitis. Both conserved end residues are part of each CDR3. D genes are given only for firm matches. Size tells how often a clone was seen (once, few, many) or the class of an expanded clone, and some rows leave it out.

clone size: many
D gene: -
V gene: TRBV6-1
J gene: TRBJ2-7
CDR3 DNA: TGTGCCAGCAGTGAGGGACTCAGCTACGAGCAGTACTTC
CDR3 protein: CASSEGLSYEQYF

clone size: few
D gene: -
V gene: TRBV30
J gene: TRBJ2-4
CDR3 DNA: TGTGCCTGGAGTCCCCCCCGAATAGCCAAAAACATTCAGTACTTC
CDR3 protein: CAWSPPRIAKNIQYF

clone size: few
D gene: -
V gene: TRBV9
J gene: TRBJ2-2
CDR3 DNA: TGTGCCAGCAGCGTAGAGGCGGAGGGGACCGGGGAGCTGTTTTTT
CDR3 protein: CASSVEAEGTGELFF

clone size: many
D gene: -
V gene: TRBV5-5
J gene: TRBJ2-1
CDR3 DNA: TGTGCCAGCAGCCGATCGGACAGTCGGGAACAGTTCTTC
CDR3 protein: CASSRSDSREQFF

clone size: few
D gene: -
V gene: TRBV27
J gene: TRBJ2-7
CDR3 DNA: TGTGCCAGCAGTTGGGCAGGGTCCTACGAGCAGTACTTC
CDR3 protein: CASSWAGSYEQYF

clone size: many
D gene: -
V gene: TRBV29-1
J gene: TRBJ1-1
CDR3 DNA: TGCAGCGTTTCGTGGGGGGCAAGGACTGAAGCTTTCTTT
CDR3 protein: CSVSWGARTEAFF

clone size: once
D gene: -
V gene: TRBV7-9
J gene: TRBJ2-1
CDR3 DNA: TGTGCCAGCAGCCACAGGGCGCTAGACAATGAGCAGTTCTTC
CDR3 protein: CASSHRALDNEQFF

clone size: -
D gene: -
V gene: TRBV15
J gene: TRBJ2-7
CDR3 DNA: TGTGCCACCAGCAGCAGGGTGGGCCTCGAGGAGCAGTACTTC
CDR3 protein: CATSSRVGLEEQYF

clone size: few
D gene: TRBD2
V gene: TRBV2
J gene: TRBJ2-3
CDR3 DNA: TGTGCCAGCAGGCTGGGGACTACTAGCACAGATACGCAGTATTTT
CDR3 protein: CASRLGTTSTDTQYF

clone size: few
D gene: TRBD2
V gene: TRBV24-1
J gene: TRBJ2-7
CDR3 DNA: TGTGCCACCGGGGGGACTAGCGGGATCTACGAGCAGTACTTC
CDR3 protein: CATGGTSGIYEQYF

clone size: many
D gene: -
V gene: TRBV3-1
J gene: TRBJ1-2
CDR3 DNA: TGTGCCAGCAGCGCGTCCCCAGGGCACGATGGCTACACCTTC
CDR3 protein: CASSASPGHDGYTF

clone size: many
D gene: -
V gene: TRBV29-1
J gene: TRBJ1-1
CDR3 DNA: TGCAGCGTTGAGGGGGGAGACGAAGCTTTCTTT
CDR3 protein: CSVEGGDEAFF

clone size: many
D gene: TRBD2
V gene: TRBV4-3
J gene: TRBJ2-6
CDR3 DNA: TGCGCCAGCAGCCGACTACTAGCGGGCTTTAACTCTGGGGCCAACGTCCTGACTTTC
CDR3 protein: CASSRLLAGFNSGANVLTF

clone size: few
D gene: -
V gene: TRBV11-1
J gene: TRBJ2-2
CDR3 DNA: TGTGCCAGCAGCTTAGCGCTTATGGGCAGGGGGAACACCGGGGAGCTGTTTTTT
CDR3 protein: CASSLALMGRGNTGELFF

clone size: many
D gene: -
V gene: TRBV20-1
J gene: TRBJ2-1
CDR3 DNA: TGCAGTGCTAGAGATCTTGACAATGAGCAGTTCTTC
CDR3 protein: CSARDLDNEQFF

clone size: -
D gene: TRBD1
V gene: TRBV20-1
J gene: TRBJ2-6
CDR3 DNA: TGCAGTGCTAGAGAACGGGACAGCCACTCTGGGGCCAACGTCCTGACTTTC
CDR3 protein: CSARERDSHSGANVLTF

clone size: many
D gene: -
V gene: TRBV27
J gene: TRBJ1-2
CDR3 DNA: TGTGCCAGCAGTCCCATACCCCCCGAGGGGCTTGGCTACACCTTC
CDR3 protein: CASSPIPPEGLGYTF

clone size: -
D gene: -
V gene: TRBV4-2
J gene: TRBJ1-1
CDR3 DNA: TGTGCCAGCAGCCACAAGGGTGAAGCTTTCTTT
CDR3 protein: CASSHKGEAFF

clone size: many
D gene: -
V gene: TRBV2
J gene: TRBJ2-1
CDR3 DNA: TGTGCCAGCAGTGAAAGGGACTTGAAACGGCACCACAATGAGCAGTTCTTC
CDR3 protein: CASSERDLKRHHNEQFF

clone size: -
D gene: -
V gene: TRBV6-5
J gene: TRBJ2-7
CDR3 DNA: TGTGCCAGCAGGTACGGACCGGATAGGATCTACGAGCAGTACTTC
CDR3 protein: CASRYGPDRIYEQYF

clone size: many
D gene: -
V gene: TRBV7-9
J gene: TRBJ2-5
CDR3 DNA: TGTGCCAGCAGCTCCATTAGGGAGACCCAGTACTTC
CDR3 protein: CASSSIRETQYF

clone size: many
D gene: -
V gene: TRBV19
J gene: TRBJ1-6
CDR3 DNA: TGTGCCAGTAGTATCGAAGGGAGCTCCTATAATTCACCCCTCCACTTT
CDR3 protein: CASSIEGSSYNSPLHF

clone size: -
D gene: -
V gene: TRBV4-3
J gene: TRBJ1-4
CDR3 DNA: TGCGCCAGCAGCCTTTTGTGGAGGGCTGATGAAAAACTGTTTTTT
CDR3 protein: CASSLLWRADEKLFF

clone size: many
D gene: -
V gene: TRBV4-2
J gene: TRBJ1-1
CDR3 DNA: TGTGCCAGCAGCCCTCAGCAGGGGCAGAACACTGAAGCTTTCTTT
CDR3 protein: CASSPQQGQNTEAFF

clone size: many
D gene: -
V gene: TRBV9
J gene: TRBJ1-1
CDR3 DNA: TGTGCCAGCAGCGTAGGGGGGGGCGGGAACACTGAAGCTTTCTTT
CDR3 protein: CASSVGGGGNTEAFF

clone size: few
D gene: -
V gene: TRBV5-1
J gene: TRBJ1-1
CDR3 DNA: TGCGCCACCTCGGATTCTGAGAACACTGAAGCTTTCTTT
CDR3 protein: CATSDSENTEAFF

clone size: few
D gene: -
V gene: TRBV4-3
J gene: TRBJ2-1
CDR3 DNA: TGCGCCAGCAGCCAAGTGTTGCGATCCCTTACCTACAATGAGCAGTTCTTC
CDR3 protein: CASSQVLRSLTYNEQFF

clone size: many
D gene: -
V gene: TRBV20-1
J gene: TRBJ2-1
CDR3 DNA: TGCAGTGCTAGAGATCTTAAGGGGTCGTACAATGAGCAGTTCTTC
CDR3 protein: CSARDLKGSYNEQFF

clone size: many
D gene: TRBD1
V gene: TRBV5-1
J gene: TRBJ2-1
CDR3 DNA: TGCGCCAGCAGCTTGGAGGGGGCGGTTTACAATGAGCAGTTCTTC
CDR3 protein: CASSLEGAVYNEQFF

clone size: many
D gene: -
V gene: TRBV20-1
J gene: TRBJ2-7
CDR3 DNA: TGCAGTGCTAGCGAGCCTAGCTGGTACGAGCAGTACTTC
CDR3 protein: CSASEPSWYEQYF

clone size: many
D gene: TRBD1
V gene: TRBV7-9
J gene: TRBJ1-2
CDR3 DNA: TGTGCCAGCAGGACAGGGGCATATGGCTACACCTTC
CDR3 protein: CASRTGAYGYTF

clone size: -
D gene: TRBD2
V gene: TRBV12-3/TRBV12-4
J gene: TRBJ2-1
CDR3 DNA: TGTGCCAGCAGTTTACCGGGACTAGCGGGCCGTACCTTATACAATGAGCAGTTCTTC
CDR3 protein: CASSLPGLAGRTLYNEQFF

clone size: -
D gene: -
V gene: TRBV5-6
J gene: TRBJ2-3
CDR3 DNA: TGTGCCAGCAGCTTGGTGGGGCTACTCACAGATACGCAGTATTTT
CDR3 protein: CASSLVGLLTDTQYF

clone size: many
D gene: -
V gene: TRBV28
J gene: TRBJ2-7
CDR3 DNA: TGTGCCAGCACCCCCCGGGGAGTCTACGAGCAGTACTTC
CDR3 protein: CASTPRGVYEQYF

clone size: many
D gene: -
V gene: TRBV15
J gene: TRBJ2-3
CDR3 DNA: TGTGCCACCAGCCCTCGATTTTGGCAACATACGCAGTATTTT
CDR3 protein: CATSPRFWQHTQYF

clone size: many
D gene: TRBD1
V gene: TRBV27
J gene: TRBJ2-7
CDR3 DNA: TGTGCCAGCAGTCCCGGACAGGGGGCGCGGGGGTACGAGCAGTACTTC
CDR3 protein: CASSPGQGARGYEQYF

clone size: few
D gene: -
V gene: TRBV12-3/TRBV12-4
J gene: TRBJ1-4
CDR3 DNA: TGTGCCAGCAGGAAGGTTGCAACTAATGAAAAACTGTTTTTT
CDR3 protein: CASRKVATNEKLFF

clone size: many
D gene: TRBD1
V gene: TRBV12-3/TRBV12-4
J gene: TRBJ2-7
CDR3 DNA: TGTGCCAGCAGAGACAGGGGTTATAACGAGCAGTACTTC
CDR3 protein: CASRDRGYNEQYF

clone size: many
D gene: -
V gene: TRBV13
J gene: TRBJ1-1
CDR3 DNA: TGTGCCAGCAGCTTAGGCGCCAGGGGTTGGGAAGCTTTCTTT
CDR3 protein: CASSLGARGWEAFF

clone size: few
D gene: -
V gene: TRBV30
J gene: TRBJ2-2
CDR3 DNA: TGTGCCTCTCAATCGCAGAACACCGGGGAGCTGTTTTTT
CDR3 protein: CASQSQNTGELFF

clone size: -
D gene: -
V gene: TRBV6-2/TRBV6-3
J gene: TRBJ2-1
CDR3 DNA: TGTGCCAGCACCCTTACCCCCATTTATTACAATGAGCAGTTCTTC
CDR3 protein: CASTLTPIYYNEQFF

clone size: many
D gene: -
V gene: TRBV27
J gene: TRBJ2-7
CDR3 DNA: TGTGCCAGCACCTCGGGAGAGGGGAACGAGCAGTACTTC
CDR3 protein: CASTSGEGNEQYF

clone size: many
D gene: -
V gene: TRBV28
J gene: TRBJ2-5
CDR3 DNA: TGTGCCAGCAGTTTATTCAGGGTCAAAGAGACCCAGTACTTC
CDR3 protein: CASSLFRVKETQYF

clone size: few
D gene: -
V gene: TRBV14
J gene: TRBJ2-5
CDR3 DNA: TGTGCCAGCAGCCACCAGGGTATGCAAGAGACCCAGTACTTC
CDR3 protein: CASSHQGMQETQYF

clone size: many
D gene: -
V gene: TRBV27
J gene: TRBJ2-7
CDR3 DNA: TGTGCCAGCAGTTCGAGGGTATCCTACGAGCAGTACTTC
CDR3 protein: CASSSRVSYEQYF

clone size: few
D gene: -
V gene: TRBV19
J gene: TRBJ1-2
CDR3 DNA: TGTGCCAGTAAAGGAGGGGCGAACTATGGCTACACCTTC
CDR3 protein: CASKGGANYGYTF

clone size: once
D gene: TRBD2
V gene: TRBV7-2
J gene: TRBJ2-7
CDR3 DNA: TGTGCCAGCAGCTCGGGGCTAGCGGTCTACGAGCAGTACTTC
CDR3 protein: CASSSGLAVYEQYF

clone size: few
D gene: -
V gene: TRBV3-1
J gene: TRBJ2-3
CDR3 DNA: TGTGCCAGCAGCCAAGACCGCTGGGGGGCTACGCAGTATTTT
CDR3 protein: CASSQDRWGATQYF

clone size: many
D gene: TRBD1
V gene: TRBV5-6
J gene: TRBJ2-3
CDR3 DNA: TGTGCCAGCAGCCAAGCGACAGGGGGCATGTCAGATACGCAGTATTTT
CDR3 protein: CASSQATGGMSDTQYF

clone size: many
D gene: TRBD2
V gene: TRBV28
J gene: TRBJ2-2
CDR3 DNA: TGTGCCAGCACCTCACCGAATAGCGGGAGGGTGAGGGTGAACACCGGGGAGCTGTTTTTT
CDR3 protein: CASTSPNSGRVRVNTGELFF

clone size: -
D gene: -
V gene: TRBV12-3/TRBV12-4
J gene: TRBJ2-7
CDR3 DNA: TGTGCCAGCAGTTTGTGGGTAGAAAGCTCCTACGAGCAGTACTTC
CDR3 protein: CASSLWVESSYEQYF

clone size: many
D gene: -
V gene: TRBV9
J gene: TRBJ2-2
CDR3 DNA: TGTGCCAGCAGCGTAGCTTTCAACACCGGGGAGCTGTTTTTT
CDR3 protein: CASSVAFNTGELFF

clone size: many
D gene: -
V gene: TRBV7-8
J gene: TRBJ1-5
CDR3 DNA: TGTGCCAGCAGCTTAGATGTACAGGTCTATCAGCCCCAGCATTTT
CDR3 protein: CASSLDVQVYQPQHF